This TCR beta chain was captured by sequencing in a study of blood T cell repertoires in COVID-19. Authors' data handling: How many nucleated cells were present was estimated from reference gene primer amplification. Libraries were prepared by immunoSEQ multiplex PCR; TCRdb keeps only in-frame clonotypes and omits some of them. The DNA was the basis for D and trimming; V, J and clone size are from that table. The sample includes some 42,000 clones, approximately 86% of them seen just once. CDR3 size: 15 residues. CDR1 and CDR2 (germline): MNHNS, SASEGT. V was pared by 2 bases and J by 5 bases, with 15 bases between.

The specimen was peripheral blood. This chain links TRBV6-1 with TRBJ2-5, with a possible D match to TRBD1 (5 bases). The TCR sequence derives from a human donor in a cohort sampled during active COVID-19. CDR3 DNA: TGTGCCAGCAGTGAAATGCTATCTGCAGGGGAGACCCAGTACTTC. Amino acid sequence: CASSEMLSAGETQYF.